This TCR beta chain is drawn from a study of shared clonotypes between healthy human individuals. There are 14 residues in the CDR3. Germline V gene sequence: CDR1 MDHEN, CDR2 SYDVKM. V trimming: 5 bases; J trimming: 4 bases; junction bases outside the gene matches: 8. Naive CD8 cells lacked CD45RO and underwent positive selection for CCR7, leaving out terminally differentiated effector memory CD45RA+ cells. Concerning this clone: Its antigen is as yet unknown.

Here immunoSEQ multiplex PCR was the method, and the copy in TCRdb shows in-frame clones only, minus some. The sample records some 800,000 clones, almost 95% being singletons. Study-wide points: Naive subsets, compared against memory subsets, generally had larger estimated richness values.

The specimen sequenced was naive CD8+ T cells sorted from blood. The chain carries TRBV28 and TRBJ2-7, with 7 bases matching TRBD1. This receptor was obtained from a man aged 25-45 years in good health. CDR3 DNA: TGTGCCAGCAGTCCTCGACAGGGACAATACGAGCAGTACTTC. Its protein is CASSPRQGQYEQYF.